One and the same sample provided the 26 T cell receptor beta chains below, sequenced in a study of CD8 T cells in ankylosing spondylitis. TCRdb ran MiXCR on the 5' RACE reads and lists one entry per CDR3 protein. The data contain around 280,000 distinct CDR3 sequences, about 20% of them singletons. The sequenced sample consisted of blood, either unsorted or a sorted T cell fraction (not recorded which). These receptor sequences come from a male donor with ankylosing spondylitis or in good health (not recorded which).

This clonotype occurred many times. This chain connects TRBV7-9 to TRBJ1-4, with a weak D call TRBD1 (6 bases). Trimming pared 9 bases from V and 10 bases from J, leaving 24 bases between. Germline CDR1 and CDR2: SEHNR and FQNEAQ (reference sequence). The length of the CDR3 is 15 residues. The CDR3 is CARLYTPLRGGKLFF. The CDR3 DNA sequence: TGTGCCAGACTTTATACACCCCTCAGGGGAGGAAAACTGTTTTTT.

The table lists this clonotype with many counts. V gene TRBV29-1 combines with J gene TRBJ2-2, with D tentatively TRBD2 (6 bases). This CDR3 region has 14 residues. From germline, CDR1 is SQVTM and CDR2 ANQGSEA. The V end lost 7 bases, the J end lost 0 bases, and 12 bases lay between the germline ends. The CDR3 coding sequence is TGCAGCGCGGGGGACGCAGCGAACACCGGGGAGCTGTTTTTT. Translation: CSAGDAANTGELFF.

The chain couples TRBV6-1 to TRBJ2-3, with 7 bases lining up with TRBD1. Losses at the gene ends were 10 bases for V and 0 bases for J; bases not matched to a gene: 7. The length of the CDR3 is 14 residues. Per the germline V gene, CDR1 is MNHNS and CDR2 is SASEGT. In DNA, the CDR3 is TGTGCCACCGGTCGGGACAGCAGCACAGATACGCAGTATTTT. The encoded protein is CATGRDSSTDTQYF.

CDR3 in amino acids: CATSERGGNIQYF. The CDR3 region has the DNA TGTGCCACCAGTGAAAGGGGCGGGAACATTCAGTACTTC. The chain uses TRBV24-1 and TRBJ2-4; D assignment may be TRBD1 or TRBD2 (5 bases each). The germline gives CDR1 KGHDR, CDR2 SFDVKD. This CDR3 is built from 13 residues. The V end lost 4 bases, the J end lost 7 bases, and 10 bases lay between the germline ends.

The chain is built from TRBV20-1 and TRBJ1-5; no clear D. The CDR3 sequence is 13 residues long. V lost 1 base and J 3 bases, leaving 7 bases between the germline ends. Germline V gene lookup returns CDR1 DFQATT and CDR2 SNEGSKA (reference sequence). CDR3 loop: CSARATANQPQHF. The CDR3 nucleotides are TGCAGTGCTAGAGCCACCGCCAATCAGCCCCAGCATTTT.

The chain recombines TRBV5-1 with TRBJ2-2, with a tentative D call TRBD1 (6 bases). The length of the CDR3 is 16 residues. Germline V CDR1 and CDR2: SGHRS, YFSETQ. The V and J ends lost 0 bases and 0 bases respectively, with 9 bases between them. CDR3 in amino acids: CASSLVTGSNTGELFF. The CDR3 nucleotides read TGCGCCAGCAGCTTGGTTACAGGGTCGAACACCGGGGAGCTGTTTTTT.

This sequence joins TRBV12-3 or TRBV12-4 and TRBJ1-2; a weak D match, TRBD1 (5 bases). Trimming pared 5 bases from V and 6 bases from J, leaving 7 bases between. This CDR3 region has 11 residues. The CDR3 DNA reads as TGTGCCAGCAGTGCAGGGAATGGCTACACCTTC. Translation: CASSAGNGYTF.

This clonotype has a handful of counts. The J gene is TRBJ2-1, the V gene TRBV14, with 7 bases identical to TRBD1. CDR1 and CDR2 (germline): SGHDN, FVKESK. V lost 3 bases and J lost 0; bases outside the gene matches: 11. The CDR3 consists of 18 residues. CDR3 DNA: TGTGCCAGCAGCCATCCGTCGACAGGGAGCGGCTCCTACAATGAGCAGTTCTTC. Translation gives CASSHPSTGSGSYNEQFF.

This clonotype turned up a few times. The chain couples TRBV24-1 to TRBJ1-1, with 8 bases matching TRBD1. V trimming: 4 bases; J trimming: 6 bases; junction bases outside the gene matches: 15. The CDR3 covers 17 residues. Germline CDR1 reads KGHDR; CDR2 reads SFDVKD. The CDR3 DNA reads TGTGCCACCAGTGACCGTAAAACCTTCGGACAGGGCGCTGAAGCTTTCTTT. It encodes CATSDRKTFGQGAEAFF.

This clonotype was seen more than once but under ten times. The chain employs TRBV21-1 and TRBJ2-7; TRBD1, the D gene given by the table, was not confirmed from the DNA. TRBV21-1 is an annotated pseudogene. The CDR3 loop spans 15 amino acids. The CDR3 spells CASSMQGNPTYEQYV. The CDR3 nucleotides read TGTGCCAGCAGCATGCAGGGAAACCCGACCTACGAGCAGTACGTC.

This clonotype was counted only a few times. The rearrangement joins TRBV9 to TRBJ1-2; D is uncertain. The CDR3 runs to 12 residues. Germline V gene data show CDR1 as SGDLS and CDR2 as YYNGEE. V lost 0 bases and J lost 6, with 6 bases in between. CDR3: CASSVEEHGYTF. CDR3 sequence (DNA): TGTGCCAGCAGCGTAGAGGAGCATGGCTACACCTTC.

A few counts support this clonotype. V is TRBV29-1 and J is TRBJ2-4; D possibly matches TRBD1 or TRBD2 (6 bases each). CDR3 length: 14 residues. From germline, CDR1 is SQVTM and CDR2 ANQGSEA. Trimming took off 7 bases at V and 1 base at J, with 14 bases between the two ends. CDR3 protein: CSGTWGAAKNIQYF. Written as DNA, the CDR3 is TGCAGCGGTACCTGGGGGGCGGCCAAAAACATTCAGTACTTC.

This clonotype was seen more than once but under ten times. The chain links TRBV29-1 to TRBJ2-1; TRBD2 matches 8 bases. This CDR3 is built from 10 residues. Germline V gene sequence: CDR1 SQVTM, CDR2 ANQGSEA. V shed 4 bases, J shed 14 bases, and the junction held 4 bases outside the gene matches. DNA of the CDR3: TGCAGCGTTGGACGGGAGGGGAAGTTCTTC. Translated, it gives CSVGREGKFF.

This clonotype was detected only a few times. CDR3 bases: TGTGCCAGCAGTTCTCCGGCAGGGGAGAATCAGCCCCAGCATTTT. Its protein is CASSSPAGENQPQHF. The V gene is TRBV28, the J gene TRBJ1-5; maybe TRBD1 (6 bases). Germline V gene sequence: CDR1 MDHEN, CDR2 SYDVKM. The CDR3 length is 15 residues. V shed 4 bases and J shed 4 bases, with 14 bases lying between them.

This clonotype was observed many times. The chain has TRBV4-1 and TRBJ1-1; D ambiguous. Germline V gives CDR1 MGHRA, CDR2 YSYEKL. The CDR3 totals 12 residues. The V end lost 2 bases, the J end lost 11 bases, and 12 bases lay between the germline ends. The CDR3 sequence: CASSQHGIGAFF. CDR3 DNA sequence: TGCGCCAGCAGCCAACACGGGATCGGGGCTTTCTTT.

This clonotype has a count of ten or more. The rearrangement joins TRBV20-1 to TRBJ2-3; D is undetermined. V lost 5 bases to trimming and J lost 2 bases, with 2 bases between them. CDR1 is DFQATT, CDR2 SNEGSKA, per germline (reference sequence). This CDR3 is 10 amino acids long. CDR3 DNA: TGCAGTGCTCTCACAGATACGCAGTATTTT. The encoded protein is CSALTDTQYF.

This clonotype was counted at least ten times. CDR3 bases: TGTGCCAGCAGCTTAGGTTGGCCAGATACGCAGTATTTT. Translation gives CASSLGWPDTQYF. The chain links TRBV7-2 to TRBJ2-3; D call uncertain. Looked up from germline, CDR1 is SGHTA and CDR2 is FQGNSA. The CDR3 totals 13 residues. V lost 1 base, J lost 4 bases, and 6 bases lay in between. The full variable domain, in which reference TRBV7-2 and TRBJ2-3 provide the parts outside the CDR3, is GAGVSQSPSNKVTEKGKDVELRCDPISGHTALYWYRQSLGQGLEFLIYFQGNSAPDKSGLPSDRFSAERTGGSVSTLTIQRTQQEDSAVYLCASSLGWPDTQYFGPGTRLTVL.

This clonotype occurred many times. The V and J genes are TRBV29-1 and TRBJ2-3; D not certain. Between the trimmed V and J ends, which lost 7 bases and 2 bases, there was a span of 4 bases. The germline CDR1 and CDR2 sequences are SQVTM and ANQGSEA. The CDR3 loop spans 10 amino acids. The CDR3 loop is CSAYTDTQYF. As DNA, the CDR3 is TGCAGCGCTTACACAGATACGCAGTATTTT.

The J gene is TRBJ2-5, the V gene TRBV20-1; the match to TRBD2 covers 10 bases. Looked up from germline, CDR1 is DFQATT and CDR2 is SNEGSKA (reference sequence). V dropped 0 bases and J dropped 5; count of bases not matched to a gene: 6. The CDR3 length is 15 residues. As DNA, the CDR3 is TGCAGTGCTAGAGATGGTAGCGGGGGGCCGGAGACCCAGTACTTC. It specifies CSARDGSGGPETQYF.

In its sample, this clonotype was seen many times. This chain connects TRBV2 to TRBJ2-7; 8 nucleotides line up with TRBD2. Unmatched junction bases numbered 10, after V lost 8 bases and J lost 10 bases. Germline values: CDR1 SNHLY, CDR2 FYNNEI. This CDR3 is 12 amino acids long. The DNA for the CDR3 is TGTGCCAGCTTTCCGGGACTAGGTCTCCAGTACGTC. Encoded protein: CASFPGLGLQYV.

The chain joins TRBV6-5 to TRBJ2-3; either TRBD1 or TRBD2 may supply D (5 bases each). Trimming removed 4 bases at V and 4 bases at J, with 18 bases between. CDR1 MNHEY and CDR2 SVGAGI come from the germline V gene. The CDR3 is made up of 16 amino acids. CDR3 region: CASSSGPPVGADTQYF. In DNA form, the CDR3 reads TGTGCCAGCAGTTCAGGCCCCCCCGTGGGGGCAGATACGCAGTATTTT.

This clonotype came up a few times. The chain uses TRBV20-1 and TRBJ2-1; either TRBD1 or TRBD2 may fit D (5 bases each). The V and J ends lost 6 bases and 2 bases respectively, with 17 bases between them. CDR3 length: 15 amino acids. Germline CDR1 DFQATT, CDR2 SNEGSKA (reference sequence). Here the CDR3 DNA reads TGCAGTGCGCCGTGGCTCGGGACCCCCTACAATGAGCAGTTCTTC. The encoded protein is CSAPWLGTPYNEQFF.

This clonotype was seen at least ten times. CDR3 coding DNA: TGTGCCAGCAGTGGACCGGGAGGAATCATGAACACTGAAGCTTTCTTT. This encodes CASSGPGGIMNTEAFF. This chain connects TRBV6-1 to TRBJ1-1; D unresolved. Germline V CDR1 and CDR2: MNHNS, SASEGT. The V gene lost 4 bases and the J gene lost 0 bases, with 15 bases spanning the gap. The CDR3 sequence is 16 residues long.

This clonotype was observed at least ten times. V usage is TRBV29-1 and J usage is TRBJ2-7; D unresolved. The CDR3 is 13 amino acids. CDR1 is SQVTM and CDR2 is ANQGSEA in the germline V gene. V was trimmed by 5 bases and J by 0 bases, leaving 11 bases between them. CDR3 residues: CSVRQDGSYEQYV. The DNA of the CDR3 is TGCAGCGTTCGGCAGGACGGCTCCTACGAGCAGTACGTC.

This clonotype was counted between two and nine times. CDR3 amino acids: CASSLWQESNGELFF. CDR3 sequence (DNA): TGCGCCAGCAGCTTGTGGCAGGAGTCTAACGGGGAGCTGTTTTTT. This chain uses TRBV5-1 with TRBJ2-2, with unresolved D. Germline V gene data show CDR1 as SGHRS and CDR2 as YFSETQ. With 1 base removed from V and 7 bases from J, the gap between germline ends came to 14 bases. The CDR3 totals 15 residues.

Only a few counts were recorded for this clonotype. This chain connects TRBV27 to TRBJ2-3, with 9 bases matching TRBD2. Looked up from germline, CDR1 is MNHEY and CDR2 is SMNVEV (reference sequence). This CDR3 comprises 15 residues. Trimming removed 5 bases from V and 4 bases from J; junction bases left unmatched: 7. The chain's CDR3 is CASSLLAGWADTQYF. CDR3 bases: TGTGCCAGCAGTCTGCTAGCGGGGTGGGCAGATACGCAGTATTTT.